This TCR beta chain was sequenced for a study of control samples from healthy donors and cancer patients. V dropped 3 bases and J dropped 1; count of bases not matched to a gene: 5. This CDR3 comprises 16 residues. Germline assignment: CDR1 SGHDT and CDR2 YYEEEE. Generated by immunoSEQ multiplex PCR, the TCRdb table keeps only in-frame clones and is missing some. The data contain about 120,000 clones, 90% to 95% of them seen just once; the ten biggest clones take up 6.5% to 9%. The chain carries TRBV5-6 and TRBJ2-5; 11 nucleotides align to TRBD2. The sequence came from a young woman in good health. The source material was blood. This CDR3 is CASSWGLAAFQETQYF. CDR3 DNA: TGTGCCAGCAGCTGGGGACTAGCGGCTTTCCAAGAGACCCAGTACTTC. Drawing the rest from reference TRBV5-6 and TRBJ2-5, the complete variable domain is DAGVTQSPTHLIKTRGQQVTLRCSPKSGHDTVSWYQQALGQGPQFIFQYYEEEERQRGNFPDRFSGHQFPNYSSELNVNALLLGDSALYLCASSWGLAAFQETQYFGPGTRLLVL.